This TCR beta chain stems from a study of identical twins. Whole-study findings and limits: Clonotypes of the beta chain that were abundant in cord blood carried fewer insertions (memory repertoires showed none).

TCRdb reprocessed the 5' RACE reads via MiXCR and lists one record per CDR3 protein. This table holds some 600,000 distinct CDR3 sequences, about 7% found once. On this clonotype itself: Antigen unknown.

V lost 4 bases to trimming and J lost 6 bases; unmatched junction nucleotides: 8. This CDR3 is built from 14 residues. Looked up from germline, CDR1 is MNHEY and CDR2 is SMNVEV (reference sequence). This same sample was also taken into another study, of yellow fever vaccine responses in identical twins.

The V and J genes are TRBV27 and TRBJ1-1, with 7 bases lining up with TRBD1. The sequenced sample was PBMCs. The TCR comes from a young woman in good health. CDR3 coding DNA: TGTGCCAGCAGTTGGCTCCAGGGGGGGGCTGAAGCTTTCTTT. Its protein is CASSWLQGGAEAFF.